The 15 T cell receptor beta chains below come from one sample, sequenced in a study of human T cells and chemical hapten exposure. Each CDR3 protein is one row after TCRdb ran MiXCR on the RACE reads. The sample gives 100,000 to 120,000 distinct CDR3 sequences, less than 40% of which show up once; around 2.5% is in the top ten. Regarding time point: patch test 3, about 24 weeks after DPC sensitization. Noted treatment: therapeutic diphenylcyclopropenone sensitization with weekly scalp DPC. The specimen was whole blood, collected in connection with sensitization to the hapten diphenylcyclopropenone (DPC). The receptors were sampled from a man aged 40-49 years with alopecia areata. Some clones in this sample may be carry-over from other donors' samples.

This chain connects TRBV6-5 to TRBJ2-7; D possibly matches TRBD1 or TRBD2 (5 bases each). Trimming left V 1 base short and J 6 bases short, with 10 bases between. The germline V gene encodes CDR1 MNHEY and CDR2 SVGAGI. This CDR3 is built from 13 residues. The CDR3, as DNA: TGTGCCAGCAGTTACTTAAGGGGAGTCGAGCAGTACTTC. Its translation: CASSYLRGVEQYF.

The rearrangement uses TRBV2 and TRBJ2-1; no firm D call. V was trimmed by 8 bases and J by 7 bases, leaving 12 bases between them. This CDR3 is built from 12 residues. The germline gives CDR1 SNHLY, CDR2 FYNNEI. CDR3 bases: TGTGCCAGCTGTTCCGGATGGAATGAGCAGTTCTTC. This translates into CASCSGWNEQFF. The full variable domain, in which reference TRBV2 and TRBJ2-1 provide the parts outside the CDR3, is EPEVTQTPSHQVTQMGQEVILRCVPISNHLYFYWYRQILGQKVEFLVSFYNNEISEKSEIFDDQFSVERPDGSNFTLKIRSTKLEDSAMYFCASCSGWNEQFFGPGTRLTVL.

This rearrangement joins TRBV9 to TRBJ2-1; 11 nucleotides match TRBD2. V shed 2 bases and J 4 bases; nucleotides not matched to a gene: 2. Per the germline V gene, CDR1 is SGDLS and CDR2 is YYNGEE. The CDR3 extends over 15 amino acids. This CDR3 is CASSVGTSGYNEQFF. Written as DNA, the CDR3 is TGTGCCAGCAGCGTCGGGACTAGCGGTTACAATGAGCAGTTCTTC.

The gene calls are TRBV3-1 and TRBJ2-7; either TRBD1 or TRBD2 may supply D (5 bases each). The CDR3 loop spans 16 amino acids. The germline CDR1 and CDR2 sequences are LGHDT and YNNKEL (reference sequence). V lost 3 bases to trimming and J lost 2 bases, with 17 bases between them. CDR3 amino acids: CASSHQPGTEAYEQYF. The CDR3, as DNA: TGTGCCAGCAGCCATCAGCCAGGGACGGAAGCCTACGAGCAGTACTTC.

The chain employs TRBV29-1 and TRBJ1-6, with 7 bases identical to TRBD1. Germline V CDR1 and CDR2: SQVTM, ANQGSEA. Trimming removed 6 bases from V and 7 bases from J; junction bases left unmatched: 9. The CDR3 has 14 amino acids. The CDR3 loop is CSVGTVDPNSPLHF. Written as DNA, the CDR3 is TGCAGCGTCGGGACAGTCGACCCCAATTCACCCCTCCACTTT.

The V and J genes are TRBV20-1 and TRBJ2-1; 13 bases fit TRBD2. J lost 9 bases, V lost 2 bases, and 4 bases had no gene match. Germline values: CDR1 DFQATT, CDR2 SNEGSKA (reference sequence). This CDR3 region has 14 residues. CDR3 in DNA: TGCAGTGCTAGATACGGACTAGCGGGAGCTGAGCAGTTCTTC. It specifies CSARYGLAGAEQFF.

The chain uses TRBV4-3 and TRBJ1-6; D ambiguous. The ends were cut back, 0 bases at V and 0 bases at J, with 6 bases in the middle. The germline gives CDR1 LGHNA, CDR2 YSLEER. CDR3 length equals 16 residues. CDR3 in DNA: TGCGCCAGCAGCCAAGATGTTAGCTCCTATAATTCACCCCTCCACTTT. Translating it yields CASSQDVSSYNSPLHF.

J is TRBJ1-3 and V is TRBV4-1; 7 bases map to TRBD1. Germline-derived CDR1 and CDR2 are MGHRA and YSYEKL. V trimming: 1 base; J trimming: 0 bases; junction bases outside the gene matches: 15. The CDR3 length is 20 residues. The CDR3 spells CASSQGGARGTTGSGNTIYF. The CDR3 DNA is TGCGCCAGCAGCCAAGGTGGTGCCAGGGGGACTACCGGCTCTGGAAACACCATATATTTT.

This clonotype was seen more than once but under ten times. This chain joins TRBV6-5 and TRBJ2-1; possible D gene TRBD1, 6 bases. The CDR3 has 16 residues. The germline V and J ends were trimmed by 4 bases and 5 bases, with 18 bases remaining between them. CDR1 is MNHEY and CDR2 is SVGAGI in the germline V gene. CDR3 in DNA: TGTGCCAGCAGTTCACCAGGGGTTAGGAAGGACAATGAGCAGTTCTTC. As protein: CASSSPGVRKDNEQFF.

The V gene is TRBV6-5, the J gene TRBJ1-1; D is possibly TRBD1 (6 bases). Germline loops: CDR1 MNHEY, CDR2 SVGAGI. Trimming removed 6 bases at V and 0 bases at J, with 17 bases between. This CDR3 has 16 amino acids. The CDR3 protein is CASRIGQTIMNTEAFF. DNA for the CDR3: TGTGCCAGCAGGATAGGACAGACCATCATGAACACTGAAGCTTTCTTT.

CDR3 DNA sequence: TGTGCCAGCAGTCGCAGCGGGAGTGAGGGAGATACGCAGTATTTT. This translates into CASSRSGSEGDTQYF. The rearrangement joins TRBV28 to TRBJ2-3, with TRBD2 identical over 8 bases. Germline CDR1 and CDR2: MDHEN and SYDVKM. The CDR3 runs 15 residues. V lost 5 bases, J lost 5 bases, and 9 bases stayed unmatched.

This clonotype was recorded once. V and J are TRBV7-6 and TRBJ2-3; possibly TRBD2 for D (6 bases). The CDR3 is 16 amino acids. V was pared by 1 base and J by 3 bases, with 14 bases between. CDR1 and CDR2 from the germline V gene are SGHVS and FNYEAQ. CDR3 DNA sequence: TGTGCCAGCAGCTTAGGCTCGGCGGGACCTACAGATACGCAGTATTTT. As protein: CASSLGSAGPTDTQYF.

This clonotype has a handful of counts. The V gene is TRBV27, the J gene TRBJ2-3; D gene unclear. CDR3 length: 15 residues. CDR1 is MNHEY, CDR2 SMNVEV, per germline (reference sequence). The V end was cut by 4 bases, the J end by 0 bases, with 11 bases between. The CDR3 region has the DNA TGTGCCAGCAGTTCCTATCCATCTAGCACAGATACGCAGTATTTT. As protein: CASSSYPSSTDTQYF.

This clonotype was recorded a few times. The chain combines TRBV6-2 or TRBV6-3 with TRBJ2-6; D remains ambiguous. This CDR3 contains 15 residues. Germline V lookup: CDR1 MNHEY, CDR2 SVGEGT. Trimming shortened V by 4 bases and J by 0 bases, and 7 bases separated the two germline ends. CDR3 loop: CASSFWPSGANVLTF. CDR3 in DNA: TGTGCCAGCAGTTTTTGGCCCTCTGGGGCCAACGTCCTGACTTTC.

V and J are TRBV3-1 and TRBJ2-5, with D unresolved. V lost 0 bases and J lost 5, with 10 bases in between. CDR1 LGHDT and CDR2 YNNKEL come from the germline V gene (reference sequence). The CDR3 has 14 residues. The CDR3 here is CASSQDPGPETQYF. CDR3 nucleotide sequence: TGTGCCAGCAGCCAAGACCCCGGCCCGGAGACCCAGTACTTC.